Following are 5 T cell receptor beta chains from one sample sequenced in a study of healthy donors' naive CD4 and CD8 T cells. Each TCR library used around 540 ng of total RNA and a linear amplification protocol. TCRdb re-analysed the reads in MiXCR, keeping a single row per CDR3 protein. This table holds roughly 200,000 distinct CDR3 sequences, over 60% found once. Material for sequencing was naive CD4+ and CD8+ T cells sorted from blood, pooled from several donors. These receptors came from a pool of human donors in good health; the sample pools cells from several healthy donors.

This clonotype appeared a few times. As DNA, the CDR3 is TGCAGTGCCCCCTCCAACACAGATACGCAGTATTTT. Encoded protein: CSAPSNTDTQYF. The chain couples TRBV20-1 to TRBJ2-3; D is unclear. Germline V gene data show CDR1 as DFQATT and CDR2 as SNEGSKA (reference sequence). The CDR3 covers 12 residues. The ends were cut back, 6 bases at V and 2 bases at J, with 9 bases in the middle.

The CDR3 region is CATSRDWGSGYTF. Here the CDR3 DNA reads TGTGCCACCAGCAGAGATTGGGGTTCTGGCTACACCTTC. This sequence joins TRBV15 and TRBJ1-2; no reliable D call. The germline V gene has CDR1 LNHNV and CDR2 YYDKDF (reference sequence). The CDR3 runs 13 residues. Trimming stripped 0 bases from V and 7 bases from J, with 9 bases between.

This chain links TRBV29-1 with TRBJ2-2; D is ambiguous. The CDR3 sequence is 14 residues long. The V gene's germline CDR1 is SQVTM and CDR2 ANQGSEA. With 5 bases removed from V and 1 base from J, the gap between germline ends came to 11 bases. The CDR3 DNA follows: TGCAGCGTTCGTGGAGACATGAACACCGGGGAGCTGTTTTTT. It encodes CSVRGDMNTGELFF.

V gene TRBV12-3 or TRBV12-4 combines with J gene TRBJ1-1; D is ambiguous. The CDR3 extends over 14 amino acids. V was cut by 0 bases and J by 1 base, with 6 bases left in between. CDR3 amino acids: CASSLAPGNTEAFF. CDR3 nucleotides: TGTGCCAGCAGTTTAGCCCCAGGGAACACTGAAGCTTTCTTT.

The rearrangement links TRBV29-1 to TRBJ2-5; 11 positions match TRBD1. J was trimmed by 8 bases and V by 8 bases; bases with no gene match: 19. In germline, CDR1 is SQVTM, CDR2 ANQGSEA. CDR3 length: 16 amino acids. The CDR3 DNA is TGCAGCACGGGACAGGGGGTTAGCGGGAGTGTGAGCACCCAGTACTTC. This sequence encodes CSTGQGVSGSVSTQYF.